This T cell receptor beta chain derives from a study of vaccination effects on CD4 cells after COVID-19. In the study overall: Samples that were drawn after vaccination came a median of 72 days after the second dose.

Antigen-specific CD4+ T cell clonotypes were called by their expansion after viral peptide-pool culture in ViraFEST. Upon completion of around 9 days in culture, CD4+ T cells were isolated. Each participant was administered two doses of either the BNT162b2 or the mRNA-1273 vaccine. This CDR3 is built from 13 residues. Germline-derived CDR1 and CDR2 are SGHDT and YYEEEE. Trimming took off 1 base at V and 2 bases at J, with 6 bases between the two ends. Regarding this clone: Its antigen remains unknown.

Sequencing used immunoSEQ multiplex PCR; TCRdb keeps in-frame clones, though not all of them. The table lists 30,000 or so clones, 65% to 80% of them singletons. This receptor was identified in a human donor who received a COVID-19 vaccine. The material was CD4+ T cells from PBMCs cultured with HCoV-NL63 spike peptides, obtained after COVID-19 vaccination. The genes are TRBV5-6 and TRBJ2-5; D unresolved. CDR3 protein: CASSLFNQETQYF. The DNA of the CDR3 is TGTGCCAGCAGCTTGTTTAATCAAGAGACCCAGTACTTC.